One sample yielded the 21 T cell receptor beta chains listed below, sequenced in a study of blood T cell repertoires in COVID-19. Using immunoSEQ multiplex PCR, the repertoire was profiled, and TCRdb retains in-frame clones only, with some absent. Among more than 250,000 clones listed, about 85% were seen once. The sequencing sample was made of peripheral blood. These receptors were taken from a man aged 18 to 29 with active or convalescent COVID-19.

The J gene is TRBJ1-6, the V gene TRBV27, with 10 bases identical to TRBD1. From germline, CDR1 is MNHEY and CDR2 SMNVEV (reference sequence). With 6 bases clipped from V and 5 bases from J, the junction kept 4 bases outside the gene matches. This CDR3 comprises 15 residues. For the CDR3, the DNA is TGTGCCAGCAGCAACGGGACAGGGGATAATTCACCCCTCCACTTT. Translating it yields CASSNGTGDNSPLHF.

V and J are TRBV4-1 and TRBJ2-7; tentative D call: TRBD2 (5 bases). Trimming left V 0 bases short and J 3 bases short, with 9 bases between. Germline lookup yields CDR1 MGHRA and CDR2 YSYEKL. CDR3 size: 14 residues. CDR3 loop: CASSQEDLSYEQYF. In DNA, the CDR3 is TGCGCCAGCAGCCAAGAGGACTTGAGCTACGAGCAGTACTTC.

This chain uses TRBV7-6 with TRBJ1-5; D is possibly TRBD1 (6 bases). The CDR3 runs 14 residues. V was trimmed by 1 base and J by 2 bases, leaving 6 bases between them. Per germline, CDR1 SGHVS and CDR2 FNYEAQ. The CDR3 region has the DNA TGTGCCAGCAGCTTAGAGGGGGGCAATCAGCCCCAGCATTTT. Encoded protein: CASSLEGGNQPQHF.

CDR3 in DNA: TGTGCCAGTAGCCACAGGGCGGCCGAGGGAGACGAGCAGTACTTC. Protein sequence: CASSHRAAEGDEQYF. V is TRBV19 and J is TRBJ2-7, with D possibly matching TRBD1 (6 bases). The CDR3 has 15 residues. CDR1 and CDR2 from the germline V gene are LNHDA and SQIVND (reference sequence). Trimming stripped 6 bases from V and 5 bases from J, with 20 bases between.

This chain joins TRBV7-9 and TRBJ2-7; D gene unclear. Germline V gives CDR1 SEHNR, CDR2 FQNEAQ (reference sequence). The V end was cut by 0 bases, the J end by 1 base, with 7 bases between. The CDR3 spans 14 residues. The chain's CDR3 is CASSLATGSYEQYF. CDR3 coding DNA: TGTGCCAGCAGCTTAGCGACTGGATCCTACGAGCAGTACTTC.

This chain links TRBV5-1 with TRBJ2-5, with a possible D match to TRBD1 (6 bases). Germline V gives CDR1 SGHRS, CDR2 YFSETQ. The CDR3 consists of 15 residues. V lost 2 bases and J lost 2, with 13 bases in between. The CDR3 DNA reads as TGCGCCAGCAGCTTACTAGGGGGACCTCAAGAGACCCAGTACTTC. Amino acid sequence: CASSLLGGPQETQYF.

The chain employs TRBV18 and TRBJ2-5; D may be TRBD1 (6 bases). Per the germline V gene, CDR1 is KGHSH and CDR2 is LQKENI. CDR3 length: 13 residues. V was pared by 3 bases and J by 5 bases, with 10 bases between. The CDR3 here is CASSPQRGETQYF. For the CDR3, the DNA is TGTGCCAGCTCACCGCAGAGGGGGGAGACCCAGTACTTC.

This chain links TRBV27 with TRBJ1-1; possible D gene TRBD1, 6 bases. Germline V gene lookup returns CDR1 MNHEY and CDR2 SMNVEV (reference sequence). This CDR3 has 15 amino acids. Trimming left V 5 bases short and J 7 bases short, with 20 bases between. CDR3 sequence (DNA): TGTGCCAGCAGTCCTTGGGACACAGGAATGGGTGAAGCTTTCTTT. This encodes CASSPWDTGMGEAFF.

This chain links TRBV10-3 with TRBJ1-1, with a weak D call TRBD1 (6 bases). Germline V lookup: CDR1 ENHRY, CDR2 SYGVKD. The CDR3 has 17 amino acids. V was pared by 11 bases and J by 5 bases, with 30 bases between. In nucleotides, the CDR3 is TGTGCCGCGCCAAAAAGCGCAGGGGACGATTTAGAAACTGAAGCTTTCTTT. It specifies CAAPKSAGDDLETEAFF.

The chain links TRBV6-5 to TRBJ1-2; D gene uncertain. The V end was cut by 7 bases, the J end by 0 bases, with 15 bases between. The CDR3 is made up of 15 amino acids. Germline-derived CDR1 and CDR2 are MNHEY and SVGAGI. The CDR3 DNA reads as TGTGCCAGCACCAGAGAGTCCACAGCTAACTATGGCTACACCTTC. Protein: CASTRESTANYGYTF.

The chain combines TRBV3-1 (or the pseudogene TRBV3-2) with TRBJ1-2; D not resolved. The ends were cut back, 0 bases at V and 5 bases at J, with 4 bases in the middle. Germline V gives CDR1 LGHDT, CDR2 YNNKEL (reference sequence). This CDR3 contains 12 residues. As DNA, the CDR3 is TGTGCCAGCAGCCAAGAGCTATATGGCTACACCTTC. Protein sequence: CASSQELYGYTF.

This chain uses TRBV20-1 with TRBJ2-1; 7 bases are shared with TRBD1. Germline CDR1 reads DFQATT; CDR2 reads SNEGSKA (reference sequence). Germline trimming cut 3 bases from V and 2 bases from J; bases unmatched to any gene: 7. CDR3 length: 15 residues. The CDR3 loop reads CSASAPGGAYNEQFF. The CDR3 DNA is TGCAGTGCTAGTGCTCCAGGGGGAGCCTACAATGAGCAGTTCTTC.

V gene TRBV19 combines with J gene TRBJ1-2; D remains unclear. V was shortened by 6 bases and J by 4 bases, with 12 bases between the two germline ends. The CDR3 extends over 13 amino acids. Germline CDR1 and CDR2: LNHDA and SQIVND (reference sequence). CDR3 residues: CASRLGVGYGYTF. The CDR3 region has the DNA TGTGCCAGTAGGCTCGGGGTTGGCTATGGCTACACCTTC. Filled out from reference TRBV19 and TRBJ1-2, the complete variable domain reads DGGITQSPKYLFRKEGQNVTLSCEQNLNHDAMYWYRQDPGQGLRLIYYSQIVNDFQKGDIAEGYSVSREKKESFPLTVTSAQKNPTAFYLCASRLGVGYGYTFGSGTRLTVV.

The chain couples TRBV5-1 to TRBJ2-1, with D perhaps TRBD1 (6 bases). The CDR3 consists of 14 residues. The germline gives CDR1 SGHRS, CDR2 YFSETQ. V lost 4 bases and J lost 6, with 14 bases in between. CDR3 residues: CASSSSGHSNEQFF. As DNA, the CDR3 is TGCGCCAGCAGCAGCTCGGGACACTCCAATGAGCAGTTCTTC.

The J gene is TRBJ1-6, the V gene TRBV27; 8 nucleotides agree with TRBD1. Trimming cost V 2 bases and J 10 bases; bases outside gene matches: 7. The CDR3 totals 15 residues. Germline V gives CDR1 MNHEY, CDR2 SMNVEV (reference sequence). For the CDR3, the DNA is TGTGCCAGCAGTTTAGAGGGACAGGCTATATCACCCCTCCACTTT. Residues: CASSLEGQAISPLHF.

The chain has TRBV10-3 and TRBJ2-5; unclear D gene. CDR3 length: 13 residues. V shed 4 bases and J shed 5 bases, with 11 bases lying between them. Germline V lookup: CDR1 ENHRY, CDR2 SYGVKD. The CDR3 region is CAISVVSFETQYF. CDR3 sequence (DNA): TGTGCCATCAGTGTCGTTAGTTTTGAGACCCAGTACTTC.

This chain joins TRBV7-9 and TRBJ2-1, with 7 bases fitting TRBD1. The CDR3 runs to 15 residues. With V trimmed by 1 base and J by 7 bases, 7 bases remained unmatched. Germline assignment: CDR1 SEHNR and CDR2 FQNEAQ (reference sequence). CDR3 DNA sequence: TGTGCCAGCAGCTTAGTTGAGGGGGCAAGGAATGAGCAGTTCTTC. It translates to CASSLVEGARNEQFF.

The rearrangement joins TRBV2 to TRBJ1-3, with D possibly TRBD1 on 5 matching bases. Germline assignment: CDR1 SNHLY and CDR2 FYNNEI. This CDR3 is built from 16 residues. V lost 6 bases and J lost 4, with 19 bases in between. The CDR3 sequence: CASRPARTGGGNTIYF. CDR3 coding DNA: TGTGCCAGCAGACCCGCGAGGACGGGGGGAGGAAACACCATATATTTT.

The chain has TRBV7-2 and TRBJ2-7; possibly TRBD2 for D (5 bases). Trimming shortened V by 5 bases and J by 2 bases, and 7 bases separated the two germline ends. This CDR3 has 12 amino acids. In germline, CDR1 is SGHTA, CDR2 FQGNSA. This chain's CDR3 is CASSPGTYEQYF. Here the CDR3 DNA reads TGTGCCAGCAGCCCGGGGACCTACGAGCAGTACTTC. The variable domain in full, with the rest retrieved from reference TRBV7-2 and TRBJ2-7, is GAGVSQSPSNKVTEKGKDVELRCDPISGHTALYWYRQSLGQGLEFLIYFQGNSAPDKSGLPSDRFSAERTGGSVSTLTIQRTQQEDSAVYLCASSPGTYEQYFGPGTRLTVT.

The V gene is TRBV11-3, the J gene TRBJ2-1, with 7 bases lining up with TRBD1. The junction had 10 bases not matched to a gene; V was cut back by 0 bases and J by 8 bases. Germline V lookup: CDR1 SGHNT, CDR2 YENEEA. CDR3 length: 16 amino acids. In DNA form, the CDR3 reads TGTGCCAGCAGCTTAGATGGACAGGAGAGCTCCCATGAGCAGTTCTTC. Translated: CASSLDGQESSHEQFF.

As DNA, the CDR3 is TGTGCCAGCAGCCTACAGGCTGGGGACGAGCAGTACTTC. It translates to CASSLQAGDEQYF. The chain recombines TRBV6-5 with TRBJ2-7, with D perhaps TRBD1 (5 bases). CDR3 length equals 13 residues. The V gene lost 6 bases and the J gene lost 5 bases, with 14 bases spanning the gap. Germline loops: CDR1 MNHEY, CDR2 SVGAGI.